The 2 T cell receptor beta chains in this list originate from one sample, sequenced in a study of shared clonotypes between healthy human individuals. Method: immunoSEQ multiplex PCR; TCRdb's copy keeps in-frame clones and lacks some. This sample has roughly 1.5 million clones, with around 98% found just once. The sample consisted of naive CD4+ T cells sorted from blood. Subset in this sample: CD45RA+ positively selected. These receptor sequences come from a man younger than 40 in good health.

This rearrangement joins TRBV2 to TRBJ2-1; D is possibly TRBD2 (5 bases). Germline-derived CDR1 and CDR2 are SNHLY and FYNNEI. Trimming left V 5 bases short and J 7 bases short, with 12 bases between. There are 13 residues in the CDR3. DNA for the CDR3: TGTGCCAGCAGTAAGGAGGCCCGGAATGAGCAGTTCTTC. Translation gives CASSKEARNEQFF.

J is TRBJ2-3 and V is TRBV5-4; possible D gene TRBD2, 6 bases. Germline CDR1 SGHNT, CDR2 YYREEE (reference sequence). The CDR3 spans 15 residues. The germline V and J ends were trimmed by 1 base and 2 bases, with 11 bases remaining between them. CDR3 in DNA: TGTGCCAGCAGCTTGACTAGCTTCCACACAGATACGCAGTATTTT. It encodes CASSLTSFHTDTQYF.